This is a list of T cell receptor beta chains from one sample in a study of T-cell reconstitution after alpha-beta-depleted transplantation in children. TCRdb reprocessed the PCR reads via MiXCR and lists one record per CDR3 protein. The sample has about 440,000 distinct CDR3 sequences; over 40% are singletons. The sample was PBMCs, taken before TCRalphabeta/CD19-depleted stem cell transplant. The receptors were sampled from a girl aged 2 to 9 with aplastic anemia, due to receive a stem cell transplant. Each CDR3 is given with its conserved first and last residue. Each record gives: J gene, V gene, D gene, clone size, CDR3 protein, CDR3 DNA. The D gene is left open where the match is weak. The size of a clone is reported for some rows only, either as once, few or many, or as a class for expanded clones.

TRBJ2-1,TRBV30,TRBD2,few,CAWIPPGLAGGPNEQFF,TGTGCCTGGATACCCCCTGGGCTAGCGGGGGGCCCCAATGAGCAGTTCTTC
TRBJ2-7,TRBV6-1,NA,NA,CASLGPYSYEQYF,TGTGCCAGTCTAGGTCCCTACTCCTACGAGCAGTACTTC
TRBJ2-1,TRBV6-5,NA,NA,CASSYSPYSYNEQFF,TGTGCCAGCAGTTACTCTCCCTATTCCTACAATGAGCAGTTCTTC
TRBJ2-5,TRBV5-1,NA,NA,CASSPTGSGETQYF,TGCGCCAGCAGCCCAACAGGGAGCGGGGAGACCCAGTACTTC
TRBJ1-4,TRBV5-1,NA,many,CASSLSQGSEKLFF,TGCGCCAGCAGCTTGAGCCAGGGTAGCGAAAAACTGTTTTTT
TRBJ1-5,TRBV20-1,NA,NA,CSARDPLDSRNQPQHF,TGCAGTGCTAGAGATCCTCTAGACAGCCGCAATCAGCCCCAGCATTTT
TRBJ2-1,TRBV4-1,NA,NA,CASSQDIRAGALDEQFF,TGCGCCAGCAGCCAAGATATTAGGGCGGGGGCCTTGGATGAGCAGTTCTTC
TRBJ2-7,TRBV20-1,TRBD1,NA,CSARDPDRGRLAEQYF,TGCAGTGCTAGGGACCCGGACAGGGGGCGATTGGCCGAGCAGTACTTC
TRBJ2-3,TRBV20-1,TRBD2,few,CSARSLAGVSDTQYF,TGCAGTGCTAGGAGCCTAGCGGGAGTCTCAGATACGCAGTATTTT
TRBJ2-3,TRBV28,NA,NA,CASSSSGMYTDTQYF,TGTGCCAGCAGTTCGTCCGGGATGTACACAGATACGCAGTATTTT
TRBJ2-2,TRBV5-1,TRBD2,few,CASSFRAVSGTSSWTGELFF,TGCGCCAGCAGCTTTAGGGCCGTTTCCGGGACTAGCTCATGGACCGGGGAGCTGTTTTTT
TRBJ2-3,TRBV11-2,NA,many,CASSLGLLDTQYF,TGTGCCAGCAGCCTTGGACTACTAGATACGCAGTATTTT
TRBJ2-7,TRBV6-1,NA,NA,CASTRDLTYEQYF,TGTGCCAGCACCAGGGACCTCACCTACGAGCAGTACTTC
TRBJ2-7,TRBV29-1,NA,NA,CSVGRGETYEQYF,TGCAGCGTTGGGAGGGGGGAAACCTACGAGCAGTACTTC
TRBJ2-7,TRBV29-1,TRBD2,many,CSVAGLAGALYEQYF,TGCAGCGTTGCCGGACTAGCGGGAGCCCTCTACGAGCAGTACTTC
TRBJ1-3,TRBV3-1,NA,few,CASSQVGVGSGNTIYF,TGTGCCAGCAGCCAAGTGGGGGTCGGCTCTGGAAACACCATATATTTT
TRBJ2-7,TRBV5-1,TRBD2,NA,CASRPLAGQLYEQYF,TGCGCCAGCAGACCCCTAGCGGGTCAGCTATACGAGCAGTACTTC
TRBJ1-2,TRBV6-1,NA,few,CAGSFGGNGYTF,TGTGCCGGATCTTTTGGAGGAAATGGCTACACCTTC
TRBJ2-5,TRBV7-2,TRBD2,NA,CASSLQLAPEETQYF,TGTGCCAGCAGCTTACAACTAGCGCCGGAAGAGACCCAGTACTTC
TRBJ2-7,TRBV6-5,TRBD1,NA,CASRRGQGTSEQYF,TGTGCCAGCAGACGGGGACAGGGGACAAGCGAGCAGTACTTC
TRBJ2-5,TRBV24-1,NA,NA,CATSASREGQETQYF,TGTGCCACCAGCGCCAGCCGAGAGGGGCAAGAGACCCAGTACTTC
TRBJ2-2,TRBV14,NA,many,CASSQDDWVISNTGELFF,TGTGCCAGCAGCCAAGATGATTGGGTTATCTCGAACACCGGGGAGCTGTTTTTT
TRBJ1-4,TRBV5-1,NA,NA,CASSSGTVATNEKLFF,TGCGCCAGCAGCTCCGGGACCGTTGCAACTAATGAAAAACTGTTTTTT
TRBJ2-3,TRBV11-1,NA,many,CASSYHRVITDTQYF,TGTGCCAGCAGCTACCACAGGGTGATCACAGATACGCAGTATTTT
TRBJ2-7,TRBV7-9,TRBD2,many,CASSFNRGLAGEQYF,TGTGCCAGCAGCTTCAACAGGGGACTAGCCGGGGAGCAGTACTTC
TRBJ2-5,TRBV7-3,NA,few,CASSPGGLFAGETQYF,TGTGCCAGCAGCCCCGGCGGGCTATTCGCGGGGGAGACCCAGTACTTC
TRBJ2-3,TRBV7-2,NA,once,CASSLAPQRSSGNTQYF,TGTGCCAGCAGCTTAGCACCACAGCGGTCGTCGGGGAATACGCAGTATTTT
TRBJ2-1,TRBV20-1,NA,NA,CSASPHNEQFF,TGCAGTGCTAGTCCACACAATGAGCAGTTCTTC
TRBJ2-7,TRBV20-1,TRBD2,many,CSATPEAGVHEQYF,TGCAGTGCTACCCCGGAAGCGGGAGTCCACGAGCAGTACTTC
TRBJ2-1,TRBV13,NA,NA,CASSSGYHNNEQFF,TGTGCCAGCAGCTCCGGATACCACAACAATGAGCAGTTCTTC
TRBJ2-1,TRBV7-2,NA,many,CASSLEAPKQFF,TGTGCCAGCAGCTTAGAGGCGCCCAAGCAGTTCTTC
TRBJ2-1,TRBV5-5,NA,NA,CASSLTHPEQFF,TGTGCCAGCAGCCTGACCCACCCAGAGCAGTTCTTC
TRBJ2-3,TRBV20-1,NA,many,CSASGSTDTQYF,TGCAGTGCTAGCGGGAGCACAGATACGCAGTATTTT
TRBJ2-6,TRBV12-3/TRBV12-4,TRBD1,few,CASSPDRGSFGANVLTF,TGTGCCAGCAGCCCGGACAGGGGGTCTTTTGGGGCCAACGTCCTGACTTTC
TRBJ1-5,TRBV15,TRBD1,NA,CATSSNRGGRQPQHF,TGTGCCACCAGCTCCAACAGGGGAGGGCGTCAGCCCCAGCATTTT
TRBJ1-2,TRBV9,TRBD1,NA,CASSTRDREAGGYTF,TGTGCCAGCAGCACACGGGACAGGGAGGCTGGTGGCTACACCTTC
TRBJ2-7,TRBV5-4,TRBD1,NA,CASSFGVRYGTGAAYEQYF,TGTGCCAGCAGCTTCGGAGTTCGATACGGGACAGGGGCTGCCTACGAGCAGTACTTC
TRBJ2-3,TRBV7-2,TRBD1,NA,CASSPTGVHTDTQYF,TGTGCCAGCAGCCCAACAGGGGTCCACACAGATACGCAGTATTTT
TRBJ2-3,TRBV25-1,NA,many,CAAGSVTDTQYF,TGTGCCGCGGGGTCCGTCACAGATACGCAGTATTTT
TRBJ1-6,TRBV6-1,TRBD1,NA,CASLTGGARRYNSPLHF,TGTGCCAGCCTGACAGGGGGCGCGCGACGGTATAATTCACCCCTCCACTTT
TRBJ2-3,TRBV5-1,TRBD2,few,CASSGLAGGKVDTQYF,TGCGCCAGCAGCGGCTTAGCGGGAGGGAAGGTGGATACGCAGTATTTT
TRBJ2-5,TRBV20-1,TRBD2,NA,CSARAWEGPETQYF,TGCAGTGCCAGGGCGTGGGAGGGCCCAGAGACCCAGTACTTC
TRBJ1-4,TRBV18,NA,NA,CASSGRSNEKLFF,TGTGCCAGCTCGGGGAGGTCTAATGAAAAACTGTTTTTT
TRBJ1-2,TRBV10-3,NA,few,CAISTTGSYTF,TGTGCCATCAGTACCACAGGGAGCTACACCTTC
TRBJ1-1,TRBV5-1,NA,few,CASSGVLAARDLITEAFF,TGCGCCAGCAGCGGCGTCCTCGCAGCCAGGGACCTTATCACTGAAGCTTTCTTT
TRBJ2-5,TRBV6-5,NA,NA,CASSSSAGRYQETQYF,TGTGCCAGCAGTTCCTCGGCGGGCCGGTACCAAGAGACCCAGTACTTC
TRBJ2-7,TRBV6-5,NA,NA,CASSYTTRGPRGEKQYF,TGTGCCAGCAGTTACACTACTCGCGGGCCAAGAGGTGAGAAGCAGTACTTC
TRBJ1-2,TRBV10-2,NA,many,CASTPGGYGYTF,TGCGCCAGCACCCCCGGGGGGTATGGCTACACCTTC
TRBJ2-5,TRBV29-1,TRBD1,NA,CSVDRGYQETQYF,TGCAGCGTTGACAGGGGGTACCAAGAGACCCAGTACTTC
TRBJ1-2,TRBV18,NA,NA,CASSPEQVNTYGYTF,TGTGCCAGCTCACCAGAACAGGTGAACACCTATGGCTACACCTTC